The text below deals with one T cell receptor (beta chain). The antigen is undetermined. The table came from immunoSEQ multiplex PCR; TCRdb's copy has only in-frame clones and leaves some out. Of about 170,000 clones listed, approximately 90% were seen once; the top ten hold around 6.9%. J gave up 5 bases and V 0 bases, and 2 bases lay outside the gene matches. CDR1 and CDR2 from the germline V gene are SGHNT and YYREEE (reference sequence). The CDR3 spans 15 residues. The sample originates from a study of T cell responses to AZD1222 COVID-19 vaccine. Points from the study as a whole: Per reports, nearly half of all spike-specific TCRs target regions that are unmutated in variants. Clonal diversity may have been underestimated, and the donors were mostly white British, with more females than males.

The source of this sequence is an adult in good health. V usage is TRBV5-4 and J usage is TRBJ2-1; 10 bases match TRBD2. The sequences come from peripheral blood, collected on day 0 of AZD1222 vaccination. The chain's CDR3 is CASSLVAGGNNEQFF. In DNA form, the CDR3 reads TGTGCCAGCAGCTTGGTAGCGGGGGGTAACAATGAGCAGTTCTTC.